This entry lists 26 T cell receptor beta chains sequenced from one sample in a study of T cell repertoires in cytomegalovirus infection. TCRdb reprocessed the reads via MiXCR and lists one record per CDR3 protein. The sample contains a few hundred thousand distinct CDR3 sequences, over 15% of which appear only once. The sample comprised CD8+ T cells from PBMCs. These receptors were obtained from a human donor in good health (CMV status not recorded). Some clones in this sample may be carry-over from other donors' samples.

J is TRBJ2-4 and V is TRBV11-1; TRBD1 agrees at 8 bases. The CDR3 length is 14 residues. The J segment lost 7 bases and the V segment lost 3 bases, leaving 5 bases of the junction unmatched. The germline gives CDR1 SGHAT, CDR2 FQDESV (reference sequence). The CDR3 nucleotides are TGTGCCAGCAGCTTCCAGGGGGCGCGGAACATTCAGTACTTC. Amino acid sequence: CASSFQGARNIQYF.

This clonotype was picked up many times. The chain is built from TRBV6-5 and TRBJ2-1; a possible D gene is TRBD2 (5 bases). Germline CDR1 MNHEY, CDR2 SVGAGI. The CDR3 sequence is 13 residues long. V was clipped by 0 bases and J by 12 bases, with 12 bases between them. CDR3 residues: CASSYSKGLAQFF. DNA for the CDR3: TGTGCCAGCAGTTACTCGAAAGGTCTAGCGCAGTTCTTC.

This clonotype was counted ten times or more. This rearrangement joins TRBV7-8 to TRBJ2-7; perhaps TRBD2 as D (6 bases). The CDR3 extends over 19 amino acids. The germline V and J ends were trimmed by 3 bases and 7 bases, with 31 bases remaining between them. Germline CDR1 and CDR2: SGHVS and FQNEAQ. The chain's CDR3 is CASSLINRDSYSRSREQYF. CDR3 in DNA: TGTGCCAGCAGCTTGATAAACCGGGACTCGTATAGCCGAAGTCGGGAGCAGTACTTC.

The chain links TRBV27 to TRBJ2-3; D unclear. CDR1 and CDR2 (germline): MNHEY, SMNVEV (reference sequence). The CDR3 is made up of 13 amino acids. V was pared by 6 bases and J by 4 bases, with 11 bases between. The CDR3 DNA follows: TGTGCCAGCAGAAGATTACGGGCAGATACGCAGTATTTT. It yields the protein CASRRLRADTQYF.

This chain uses TRBV12-3 or TRBV12-4 with TRBJ1-1; D is ambiguous. This CDR3 has 14 residues. Trimming pared 8 bases from V and 0 bases from J, leaving 13 bases between. Here the CDR3 DNA reads TGTGCCAGCCTTGAATTCGATCTGAACACTGAAGCTTTCTTT. Amino acid sequence: CASLEFDLNTEAFF.

The sample holds a few counts of this clonotype. The CDR3 here is CASSQGVSSTDTQYF. In DNA form, the CDR3 reads TGTGCCAGCTCACAGGGGGTCTCTAGCACAGATACGCAGTATTTT. The rearrangement uses TRBV18 and TRBJ2-3; tentative D call: TRBD1 (6 bases). The V and J ends lost 4 bases and 0 bases respectively, with 11 bases between them. Germline CDR1 and CDR2: KGHSH and LQKENI. The CDR3 totals 15 residues.

This clonotype was counted ten times or more. This rearrangement joins TRBV7-2 to TRBJ2-5, with 13 positions matching TRBD2. The CDR3 length is 15 residues. The V segment lost 3 bases and the J segment 5 bases; nucleotides outside the gene matches: 3. Germline CDR1 is SGHTA and CDR2 is FQGNSA. The CDR3 DNA reads TGTGCCAGCAGCTTGACTAGCGGGGGGCTGGAGACCCAGTACTTC. Translating it yields CASSLTSGGLETQYF.

This clonotype was detected ten times or more. CDR3 nucleotide sequence: TGTGCCAGCAGCTTTTCAATGAACACCGGGGAGCTGTTTTTT. Its protein is CASSFSMNTGELFF. This rearrangement joins TRBV7-6 to TRBJ2-2; D is undetermined. Germline CDR1 is SGHVS and CDR2 is FNYEAQ. The length of the CDR3 is 14 residues. The V and J ends lost 3 bases and 1 base respectively, with 6 bases between them.

This clonotype was seen more than once but under ten times. The chain uses TRBV7-6 and TRBJ2-5, with a tentative D call TRBD1 (5 bases). Germline V gene data show CDR1 as SGHVS and CDR2 as FNYEAQ. Trimming took off 1 base at V and 0 bases at J, with 12 bases between the two ends. The CDR3 is 16 amino acids. In nucleotides, the CDR3 is TGTGCCAGCAGCTTAGGGGGCTTCAGGTACCAAGAGACCCAGTACTTC. Its protein product is CASSLGGFRYQETQYF.

This clonotype was found many times. CDR3: CASSFIGPGQGYSYEQYF. CDR3 nucleotide sequence: TGTGCCAGCAGCTTTATAGGGCCCGGACAGGGATACTCCTACGAGCAGTACTTC. The chain links TRBV7-9 to TRBJ2-7; TRBD1 agrees at 8 bases. Trimming at V came to 3 bases and at J to 0 bases, leaving 13 bases not matched to a gene. This CDR3 has 18 amino acids. Looked up from germline, CDR1 is SEHNR and CDR2 is FQNEAQ (reference sequence).

This clonotype was found many times. The chain employs TRBV7-8 and TRBJ1-5; 8 bases match TRBD1. The CDR3 has 15 residues. The V segment lost 5 bases and the J segment 6 bases; nucleotides outside the gene matches: 9. Germline CDR1 SGHVS, CDR2 FQNEAQ. Here the CDR3 DNA reads TGTGCCAGCAGCCGCCCCGGGACAGGTCTTCAGCCCCAGCATTTT. It yields the protein CASSRPGTGLQPQHF.

There are a few counts of this clonotype. Given a much more abundant clone one base away, this may be a read error. The chain couples TRBV2 to TRBJ2-7, with D possibly being TRBD2 (5 bases). The CDR3 is made up of 11 amino acids. V was pared by 6 bases and J by 3 bases, with 6 bases between. Germline loops: CDR1 SNHLY, CDR2 FYNNEI. CDR3 region: CASSGNYEQYF. The CDR3 DNA follows: TGTGCCAGCAGCGGGAACTACGAGCAGTACTTC.

The chain is built from TRBV12-3 or TRBV12-4 and TRBJ1-2; 7 nucleotides match TRBD1. This CDR3 is 17 amino acids long. J lost 3 bases, V lost 5 bases, and 15 bases had no gene match. This chain's CDR3 is CASSLTGRQGNYYGYTF. The CDR3 nucleotides read TGTGCCAGCAGTCTAACGGGTCGACAGGGAAATTACTATGGCTACACCTTC.

The chain has TRBV27 and TRBJ2-2, with 7 bases lining up with TRBD1. The CDR3 has 14 residues. Germline lookup yields CDR1 MNHEY and CDR2 SMNVEV (reference sequence). V shed 6 bases and J 4 bases; nucleotides not matched to a gene: 5. In nucleotides, the CDR3 is TGTGCCAGCAGAGCACAGGGGACCACCGGGGAGCTGTTTTTT. Translating it yields CASRAQGTTGELFF.

This sequence joins TRBV4-3 and TRBJ2-5; perhaps TRBD2 as D (5 bases). V lost 0 bases to trimming and J lost 5 bases, with 13 bases between them. Germline V gene sequence: CDR1 LGHNA, CDR2 YSLEER. The CDR3 runs 15 residues. The CDR3 reads CASSQEDRLAETQYF. CDR3 coding DNA: TGCGCCAGCAGCCAAGAAGATCGGCTAGCTGAGACCCAGTACTTC.

The rearrangement uses TRBV9 and TRBJ1-1; 10 bases map to TRBD1. The V and J ends lost 0 bases and 11 bases, in that order; junction bases with no gene match: 4. Germline CDR1 is SGDLS and CDR2 is YYNGEE. The CDR3 sequence is 13 residues long. The CDR3 region is CASSVVTGGEAFF. The CDR3 DNA sequence: TGTGCCAGCAGCGTAGTGACAGGGGGCGAGGCTTTCTTT. Full variable domain (outside the CDR3, taken from reference TRBV9 and TRBJ1-1): DSGVTQTPKHLITATGQRVTLRCSPRSGDLSVYWYQQSLDQGLQFLIQYYNGEERAKGNILERFSAQQFPDLHSELNLSSLELGDSALYFCASSVVTGGEAFFGQGTRLTVV.

This clonotype has a count of ten or more. The chain couples TRBV7-2 to TRBJ2-3; D perhaps matches TRBD2 (5 bases). Germline-derived CDR1 and CDR2 are SGHTA and FQGNSA. With 2 bases removed from V and 1 base from J, the gap between germline ends came to 16 bases. CDR3 length equals 17 residues. CDR3 amino acids: CASSLNRVRGGTDTQYF. The CDR3 nucleotides are TGTGCCAGCAGCTTAAATCGAGTCCGGGGAGGCACAGATACGCAGTATTTT.

At least ten counts were recorded for this clonotype. The CDR3 sequence is CASSTRTGGELFF. The DNA of the CDR3 is TGTGCCAGCAGCACGAGGACAGGAGGAGAGCTGTTTTTT. The chain couples TRBV7-8 to TRBJ2-2; 7 bases map to TRBD1. V was pared by 5 bases and J by 11 bases, with 8 bases of the junction left unmatched. Germline V gene sequence: CDR1 SGHVS, CDR2 FQNEAQ. This CDR3 region has 13 residues.

This clonotype has ten or more counts. V and J are TRBV7-9 and TRBJ2-1, with D possibly being TRBD2 (5 bases). CDR3 length: 15 amino acids. The V end lost 2 bases, the J end lost 10 bases, and 18 bases lay between the germline ends. From germline, CDR1 is SEHNR and CDR2 FQNEAQ (reference sequence). CDR3 protein: CASSLTDFASSEQFF. DNA for the CDR3: TGTGCCAGCAGCTTAACGGACTTTGCAAGCAGCGAGCAGTTCTTC.

The J gene is TRBJ2-5, the V gene TRBV15; TRBD2 matches at 8 bases. The J segment lost 0 bases and the V segment lost 3 bases, leaving 12 bases of the junction unmatched. The germline V gene has CDR1 LNHNV and CDR2 YYDKDF (reference sequence). The CDR3 runs to 18 residues. CDR3 nucleotide sequence: TGTGCCACCAGCAGTCCTAGCGGGTGGACGGAGTACCAAGAGACCCAGTACTTC. It codes for CATSSPSGWTEYQETQYF.

This clonotype was counted between two and nine times. This sequence joins TRBV2 and TRBJ2-1; D may be TRBD1 or TRBD2 (6 bases each). This CDR3 spans 21 amino acids. The V gene's germline CDR1 is SNHLY and CDR2 FYNNEI. The V gene lost 4 bases and the J gene lost 9 bases, with 37 bases spanning the gap. The CDR3 sequence: CASSARRFSYVTGFDGGEQFF. The CDR3 nucleotides read TGTGCCAGCAGTGCGCGCAGATTTTCTTACGTCACAGGGTTTGACGGGGGTGAGCAGTTCTTC.

This clonotype was seen a few times. The chain combines TRBV7-9 with TRBJ2-2, with 8 bases fitting TRBD1. The V gene end was trimmed by 2 bases and the J gene end by 3 bases; junction bases not matched to a gene: 5. CDR1 SEHNR and CDR2 FQNEAQ come from the germline V gene (reference sequence). The CDR3 consists of 16 residues. Written as DNA, the CDR3 is TGTGCCAGCAGCTTACCGGACAGGGAGGACACCGGGGAGCTGTTTTTT. Protein: CASSLPDREDTGELFF.

This clonotype has a single count. A junction end diverges from the germline sequence, so it may reflect a read error. The V and J genes are TRBV6-2 or TRBV6-3 and TRBJ1-3, with a tentative D call TRBD1 (5 bases). The CDR3 has 19 residues. The germline V gene encodes CDR1 MNHEY and CDR2 SVGEGT. In DNA, the CDR3 is TGTGTCAGCAGAACCGCACGGGACTCTTACGAATTATCTGGAAACACCATATATTTT. Translated, it gives CVSRTARDSYELSGNTIYF.

This clonotype was seen a handful of times. The chain links TRBV10-3 to TRBJ1-1; D gene unclear. V was clipped by 3 bases and J by 1 base, with 9 bases between them. Germline V gene sequence: CDR1 ENHRY, CDR2 SYGVKD. The CDR3 sequence is 14 residues long. CDR3 coding DNA: TGTGCCATCAGTGACCCCGGACGGAACACTGAAGCTTTCTTT. Its translation is CAISDPGRNTEAFF.

This clonotype showed up just a few times. The chain is built from TRBV12-5 and TRBJ2-3; perhaps TRBD1 as D (5 bases). Germline V gene sequence: CDR1 LGHNT, CDR2 FRNRAP. This CDR3 has 14 residues. Trimming took off 1 base at V and 6 bases at J, with 11 bases between the two ends. CDR3 amino acids: CASGLGQSLDTQYF. Written as DNA, the CDR3 is TGTGCTAGTGGTTTGGGACAGTCCCTCGATACGCAGTATTTT. Full variable domain (rest looked up from reference TRBV12-5 and TRBJ2-3): DARVTQTPRHKVTEMGQEVTMRCQPILGHNTVFWYRQTMMQGLELLAYFRNRAPLDDSGMPKDRFSAEMPDATLATLKIQPSEPRDSAVYFCASGLGQSLDTQYFGPGTRLTVL.

Many counts were recorded for this clonotype. The V call is TRBV27, the J call TRBJ1-1; maybe TRBD1 (5 bases). Germline CDR1 and CDR2: MNHEY and SMNVEV (reference sequence). The CDR3 loop spans 13 amino acids. V was clipped by 8 bases and J by 8 bases, with 18 bases between them. The CDR3 loop is CASRPGDLLEAFF. The CDR3 DNA reads as TGTGCCAGCCGCCCCGGGGACCTTCTCGAAGCTTTCTTT.